This T cell receptor beta chain was retrieved from a study of cytomegalovirus exposure and HLA in healthy donors. Notes on the study in general: While the bulk of TCR sequences proved rare, some public TCRs turned up in many donors. It was confirmed in vitro that a few of the CMV-associated chains were specific for CMV antigens.

Unmatched junction bases numbered 5, after V lost 4 bases and J lost 1 base. The CDR3 is made up of 16 amino acids. Per germline, CDR1 KGHSH and CDR2 LQKENI. In the case of this clone: Its antigen is unknown.

Primers included in the PCR were 60 Vbeta and 13 Jbeta primers. Profiling relied on immunoSEQ multiplex PCR, and the TCRdb table lists in-frame clones only, not all of them. The table has 150,000 or so clones, 75% seen once. This chain uses TRBV18 with TRBJ2-3; 10 bases line up with TRBD1. Sequences were obtained from PBMCs. This sequence was found in a middle-aged woman in good health and CMV-seropositive. The CDR3 bases are TGTGCCAGCTCACTTAGGGACAGGGGCGGCACAGATACGCAGTATTTT. This codes for CASSLRDRGGTDTQYF.